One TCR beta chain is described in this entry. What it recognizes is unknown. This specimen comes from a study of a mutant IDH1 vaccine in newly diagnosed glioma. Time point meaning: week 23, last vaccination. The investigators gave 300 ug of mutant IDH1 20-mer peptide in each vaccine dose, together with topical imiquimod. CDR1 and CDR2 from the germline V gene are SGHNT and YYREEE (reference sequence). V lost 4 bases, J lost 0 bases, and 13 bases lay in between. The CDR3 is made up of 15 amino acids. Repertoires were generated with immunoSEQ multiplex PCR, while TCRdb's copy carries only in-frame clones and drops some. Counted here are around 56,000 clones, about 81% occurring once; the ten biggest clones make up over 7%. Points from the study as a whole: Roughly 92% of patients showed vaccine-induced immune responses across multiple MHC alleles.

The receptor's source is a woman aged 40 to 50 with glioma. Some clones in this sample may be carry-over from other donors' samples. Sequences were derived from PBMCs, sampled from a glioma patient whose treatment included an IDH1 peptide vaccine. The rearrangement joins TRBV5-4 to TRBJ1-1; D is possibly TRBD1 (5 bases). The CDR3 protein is CASSPPRGMNTEAFF. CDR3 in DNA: TGTGCCAGCAGCCCCCCAAGGGGCATGAACACTGAAGCTTTCTTT.